This TCR beta chain was sequenced during a study of T cell responses to AZD1222 COVID-19 vaccine. The method was immunoSEQ multiplex PCR; TCRdb's version includes in-frame clones alone and lacks a portion of them. The sample shows about 140,000 clones, roughly 90% of them seen only once. The CDR3 consists of 14 residues. Germline V gene sequence: CDR1 SGHDT, CDR2 YYEEEE. V lost 0 bases and J lost 9, with 12 bases in between. The sample consisted of peripheral blood, taken on day 0 of AZD1222 vaccination. The chain couples TRBV5-6 to TRBJ2-2; the D gene is possibly TRBD1 (5 bases). The clonotype comes from an adult in good health. The CDR3 DNA sequence: TGTGCCAGCAGCTTGGACAGGAAGATTTGGGAGCTGTTTTTT. Amino acids: CASSLDRKIWELFF.